The 13 T cell receptor beta chains below were found in one sample sequenced in a study of blood T cell repertoires in COVID-19. TCRdb keeps only in-frame clones here, not all; method: immunoSEQ multiplex PCR. The sample lists 200,000 to 300,000 clones; 80% to 90% were seen once. The specimen was PBMCs or T cells enriched from blood (not recorded which). These TCRs come from a man aged 35-49 years who had recovered from COVID-19.

The sample holds one count of this clone. This chain joins TRBV5-4 and TRBJ2-3; the match to TRBD2 covers 7 bases. Germline V gene sequence: CDR1 SGHNT, CDR2 YYREEE (reference sequence). The CDR3 is 15 residues long. The ends lost 2 bases at V and 1 base at J; junction bases unmatched: 4. CDR3 coding DNA: TGTGCCAGCAGCTTTCCGAGCGGGGGCACAGATACGCAGTATTTT. Translating gives CASSFPSGGTDTQYF.

The V and J genes are TRBV11-2 and TRBJ1-5, with D unclear. Per germline, CDR1 SGHAT and CDR2 FQNNGV. V dropped 5 bases and J dropped 4 bases, with 6 bases sitting between them. There are 12 residues in the CDR3. The CDR3: CASSTNNQPQHF. The CDR3 nucleotides are TGTGCCAGCAGCACTAATAATCAGCCCCAGCATTTT. Full variable domain (rest looked up from reference TRBV11-2 and TRBJ1-5): EAGVAQSPRYKIIEKRQSVAFWCNPISGHATLYWYQQILGQGPKLLIQFQNNGVVDDSQLPKDRFSAERLKGVDSTLKIQPAKLEDSAVYLCASSTNNQPQHFGDGTRLSIL.

The chain combines TRBV2 with TRBJ2-1; D remains ambiguous. V lost 7 bases to trimming and J lost 3 bases, with 10 bases between them. The length of the CDR3 is 13 residues. CDR1 is SNHLY and CDR2 is FYNNEI in the germline V gene. The CDR3 DNA is TGTGCCAGCATTGAGACACTCTACAATGAGCAGTTCTTC. Translated: CASIETLYNEQFF. Full variable domain (missing parts from reference TRBV2 and TRBJ2-1): EPEVTQTPSHQVTQMGQEVILRCVPISNHLYFYWYRQILGQKVEFLVSFYNNEISEKSEIFDDQFSVERPDGSNFTLKIRSTKLEDSAMYFCASIETLYNEQFFGPGTRLTVL.

The CDR3 region is CASSPPLDRESFTDTQYF. The CDR3 bases are TGTGCCAGCTCACCACCCCTGGACAGGGAAAGTTTCACAGATACGCAGTATTTT. J is TRBJ2-3 and V is TRBV18; TRBD1 matches at 8 bases. V shed 0 bases, J shed 2 bases, and the junction held 10 bases outside the gene matches. Germline loops: CDR1 KGHSH, CDR2 LQKENI. The CDR3 is 18 amino acids.

V usage is TRBV18 and J usage is TRBJ1-4, with TRBD1 identical over 7 bases. This CDR3 spans 14 amino acids. Germline V gene lookup returns CDR1 KGHSH and CDR2 LQKENI. Trimming removed 3 bases from V and 5 bases from J; junction bases left unmatched: 3. CDR3 amino acids: CASSPDRRNEKLFF. The CDR3 DNA reads as TGTGCCAGCTCACCGGACAGGAGGAATGAAAAACTGTTTTTT. The complete variable domain, with remaining parts taken from reference TRBV18 and TRBJ1-4, reads NAGVMQNPRHLVRRRGQEARLRCSPMKGHSHVYWYRQLPEEGLKFMVYLQKENIIDESGMPKERFSAEFPKEGPSILRIQQVVRGDSAAYFCASSPDRRNEKLFFGSGTQLSVL.

In this sample, this clone turned up once. Mismatch with germline at one junction end may stem from a read error. The same CDR3 is also encoded by other DNA sequences in this sample. The chain carries TRBV27 and TRBJ2-5, with D perhaps matching TRBD1 (5 bases). In germline, CDR1 is MNHEY, CDR2 SMNVEV (reference sequence). CDR3 length equals 14 residues. DNA for the CDR3: TGTGCCAGCAGCTTATTGGGCAGGGCAGAGACCCAGTACTTC. Residues: CASSLLGRAETQYF.

This chain links TRBV4-3 with TRBJ1-5; the D gene is possibly TRBD1 (5 bases). V lost 0 bases and J 1 base, leaving 10 bases between the germline ends. Germline CDR1 and CDR2: LGHNA and YSLEER. CDR3 length: 16 amino acids. The CDR3 nucleotides are TGCGCCAGCAGCCAAGATCCAGGGATAAGCAATCAGCCCCAGCATTTT. Protein product: CASSQDPGISNQPQHF.

This chain uses TRBV6-5 with TRBJ2-2; 7 nucleotides align to TRBD2. The CDR3 is 13 amino acids. The J segment lost 1 base and the V segment lost 9 bases, leaving 2 bases of the junction unmatched. CDR1 is MNHEY and CDR2 is SVGAGI in the germline V gene. CDR3 bases: TGTGCCAGTACGGGGGGGAACACCGGGGAGCTGTTTTTT. Translation gives CASTGGNTGELFF.

V and J are TRBV23-1 and TRBJ1-5; 7 bases agree with TRBD1. TRBV23-1 is designated an ORF whose function remains uncertain. J lost 3 bases, V lost 8 bases, and 7 bases had no gene match. There are 14 residues in the CDR3. The CDR3 DNA reads TGCGCCAGCTCTCGGACAGGCGACAATCAGCCCCAGCATTTT. This gives the protein CASSRTGDNQPQHF.

The chain carries TRBV6-5 and TRBJ1-2, with 9 bases identical to TRBD1. The CDR3 is made up of 13 amino acids. V dropped 10 bases and J dropped 4; count of bases not matched to a gene: 7. From germline, CDR1 is MNHEY and CDR2 SVGAGI. The CDR3 protein is CATLTGGVYGYTF. The CDR3 nucleotides are TGTGCCACCTTGACAGGGGGGGTCTATGGCTACACCTTC.

The chain combines TRBV27 with TRBJ2-7; maybe TRBD2 (5 bases). Germline V gene sequence: CDR1 MNHEY, CDR2 SMNVEV (reference sequence). V was clipped by 5 bases and J by 4 bases, with 12 bases between them. This CDR3 spans 13 amino acids. The CDR3 nucleotides read TGTGCCAGCAGTCCCCGGGGATCTTACGAGCAGTACTTC. As protein: CASSPRGSYEQYF.

This chain links TRBV27 with TRBJ1-2; D is ambiguous. Germline V lookup: CDR1 MNHEY, CDR2 SMNVEV (reference sequence). Trimming shortened V by 3 bases and J by 4 bases, and 21 bases separated the two germline ends. The CDR3 extends over 17 amino acids. The CDR3 loop is CASSLRSAHPSVYGYTF. The CDR3 bases are TGTGCCAGCAGTTTGAGGTCAGCTCACCCCTCCGTCTATGGCTACACCTTC.

V and J are TRBV7-9 and TRBJ1-2, with D hard to call. The CDR3 loop spans 19 amino acids. V was trimmed by 5 bases and J by 2 bases, leaving 27 bases between them. CDR1 SEHNR and CDR2 FQNEAQ come from the germline V gene (reference sequence). CDR3 in amino acids: CASSPQPGESLGPNYGYTF. Here the CDR3 DNA reads TGTGCCAGCAGCCCCCAACCGGGAGAGTCCCTAGGCCCAAACTATGGCTACACCTTC.